This is a list of T cell receptor beta chains from one sample in a study of STAT5B mutations in CD4+ large granular lymphocyte leukemia. Here immunoSEQ multiplex PCR was the method, and the copy in TCRdb shows in-frame clones only, minus some. Here the sample spans about 38,000 clones, about 80% being singletons. Sequenced sample: CD4+ T cells from blood buffy coats. Receptors were obtained from a human donor in good health. Both conserved end residues are part of each CDR3. The D gene is left open where the match is weak. Where a row states a size, it is once, few, many or the class of an expanded clone; other rows omit it.

d_call: .
j_call: TRBJ1-3
v_call: TRBV7-2
clone_size: .
cdr3_aa: CASSLGEGSSGNTIYF
cdr3_nt: TGTGCCAGCAGCTTAGGGGAGGGGAGCTCTGGAAACACCATATATTTT

d_call: .
j_call: TRBJ2-3
v_call: TRBV5-1
clone_size: .
cdr3_aa: CASSLSSYDTQYF
cdr3_nt: TGCGCCAGCAGCTTGTCTAGCTACGATACGCAGTATTTT

d_call: TRBD2
j_call: TRBJ2-5
v_call: TRBV10-2
clone_size: .
cdr3_aa: CASSRGLAGGNQETQYF
cdr3_nt: TGCGCCAGCAGTAGGGGACTAGCGGGAGGGAACCAAGAGACCCAGTACTTC

d_call: TRBD1
j_call: TRBJ1-4
v_call: TRBV7-9
clone_size: .
cdr3_aa: CASSLDGRQGVRAEKLFF
cdr3_nt: TGTGCCAGCAGCTTAGATGGGCGACAGGGGGTGAGAGCTGAAAAACTGTTTTTT

d_call: .
j_call: TRBJ2-7
v_call: TRBV27
clone_size: .
cdr3_aa: CASSWKFDQTYEQYF
cdr3_nt: TGTGCCAGCAGTTGGAAGTTTGATCAAACCTACGAGCAGTACTTC

d_call: .
j_call: TRBJ1-5
v_call: TRBV5-1
clone_size: .
cdr3_aa: CASSLIPNQPQHF
cdr3_nt: TGCGCCAGCAGCTTGATCCCAAATCAGCCCCAGCATTTT

d_call: .
j_call: TRBJ2-5
v_call: TRBV7-2
clone_size: .
cdr3_aa: CASSLAPQETQYF
cdr3_nt: TGTGCCAGCAGCTTAGCGCCCCAAGAGACCCAGTACTTC

d_call: TRBD1
j_call: TRBJ1-5
v_call: TRBV27
clone_size: .
cdr3_aa: CASSPRDRGEPQHF
cdr3_nt: TGTGCCAGCAGTCCCCGGGACAGGGGAGAGCCCCAGCATTTT

d_call: .
j_call: TRBJ2-7
v_call: TRBV28
clone_size: .
cdr3_aa: CASSLNGGEQYF
cdr3_nt: TGTGCCAGCAGTTTAAACGGGGGAGAGCAGTACTTC

d_call: .
j_call: TRBJ2-5
v_call: TRBV14
clone_size: .
cdr3_aa: CASSQGQHRLETQYF
cdr3_nt: TGTGCCAGCAGCCAAGGACAACACAGGTTGGAGACCCAGTACTTC

d_call: .
j_call: TRBJ1-6
v_call: TRBV19
clone_size: .
cdr3_aa: CATLTAYSASNSPLHF
cdr3_nt: TGTGCCACCCTGACGGCGTACTCGGCCTCAAATTCACCCCTCCACTTT

d_call: TRBD1
j_call: TRBJ1-2
v_call: TRBV19
clone_size: .
cdr3_aa: CASNPTGIYGYTF
cdr3_nt: TGTGCCAGTAACCCGACAGGGATCTATGGCTACACCTTC

d_call: .
j_call: TRBJ1-2
v_call: TRBV25-1
clone_size: .
cdr3_aa: CASSVGQPYYGYTF
cdr3_nt: TGTGCCAGCAGTGTTGGGCAGCCTTACTATGGCTACACCTTC

d_call: .
j_call: TRBJ2-3
v_call: TRBV14
clone_size: .
cdr3_aa: CASSQEARAAQYF
cdr3_nt: TGTGCCAGCAGCCAAGAGGCCAGGGCTGCGCAGTATTTT

d_call: TRBD2
j_call: TRBJ2-1
v_call: TRBV25-1
clone_size: .
cdr3_aa: CASSSEGGGGRYNEQFF
cdr3_nt: TGTGCCAGCAGCTCAGAGGGGGGCGGGGGGCGTTACAATGAGCAGTTCTTC

d_call: .
j_call: TRBJ1-6
v_call: TRBV7-9
clone_size: few
cdr3_aa: CASSLLAPIGPLHF
cdr3_nt: TGTGCCAGCAGCTTACTTGCTCCCATCGGGCCCCTCCACTTT

d_call: TRBD1
j_call: TRBJ2-3
v_call: TRBV18
clone_size: .
cdr3_aa: CASSPGTGGADTQYF
cdr3_nt: TGTGCCAGCTCACCCGGGACAGGGGGCGCGGATACGCAGTATTTT

d_call: TRBD1
j_call: TRBJ2-4
v_call: TRBV7-2
clone_size: once
cdr3_aa: CASSVPGQQMHIQYF
cdr3_nt: TGTGCCAGCAGCGTGCCGGGACAGCAAATGCACATTCAGTACTTC

d_call: TRBD2
j_call: TRBJ2-7
v_call: TRBV7-2
clone_size: .
cdr3_aa: CASSTSLAGAYEQYF
cdr3_nt: TGTGCCAGCAGCACAAGTCTAGCGGGAGCCTACGAGCAGTACTTC